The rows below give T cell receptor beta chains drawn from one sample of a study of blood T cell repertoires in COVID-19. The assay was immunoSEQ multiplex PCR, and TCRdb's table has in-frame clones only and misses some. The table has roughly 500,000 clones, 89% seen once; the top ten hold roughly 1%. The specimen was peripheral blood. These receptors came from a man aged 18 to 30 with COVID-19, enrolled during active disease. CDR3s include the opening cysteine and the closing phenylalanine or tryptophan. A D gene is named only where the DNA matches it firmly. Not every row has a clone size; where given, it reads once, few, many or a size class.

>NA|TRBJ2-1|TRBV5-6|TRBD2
CASRQLSGVYNEQFF
TGTGCCAGCAGGCAACTTAGCGGGGTTTACAATGAGCAGTTCTTC
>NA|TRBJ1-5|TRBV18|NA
CASSIQGHSNQPQHF
TGTGCCAGCTCAATACAGGGACATAGCAATCAGCCCCAGCATTTT
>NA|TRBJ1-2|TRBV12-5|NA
CALGGFHGYTF
TGTGCCCTGGGGGGATTTCATGGCTACACCTTC
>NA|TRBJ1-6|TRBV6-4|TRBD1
CASRTGDNSPLHF
TGTGCCAGCAGGACAGGGGATAATTCACCCCTCCACTTT
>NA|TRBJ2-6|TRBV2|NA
CASSRLADASGANVLTF
TGTGCCAGCAGTAGGCTAGCAGATGCATCTGGGGCCAACGTCCTGACTTTC
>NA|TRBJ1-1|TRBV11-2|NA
CASSLDSFRNTEAFF
TGTGCCAGCAGCTTAGATAGCTTTCGGAACACTGAAGCTTTCTTT
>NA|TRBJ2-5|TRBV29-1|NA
CSVARETQYF
TGCAGCGTAGCCCGGGAGACCCAGTACTTC
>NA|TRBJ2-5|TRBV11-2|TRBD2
CASSSQAGDIGETQYF
TGTGCCAGCAGCTCCCAAGCGGGGGATATAGGAGAGACCCAGTACTTC
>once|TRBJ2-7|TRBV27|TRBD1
CASMGRQGEGEQYF
TGTGCCAGCATGGGGCGGCAGGGGGAAGGCGAGCAGTACTTC
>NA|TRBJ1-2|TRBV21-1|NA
CASSKWGQETCKDGYTF
TGTGCCAGCAGCAAATGGGGACAGGAGACGTGCAAGGATGGCTACACCTTC
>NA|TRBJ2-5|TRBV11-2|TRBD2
CASSLRLAGEETQYF
TGTGCCAGCAGCCTAAGACTAGCGGGGGAAGAGACCCAGTACTTC
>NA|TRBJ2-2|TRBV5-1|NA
CASSLEGGRELFF
TGCGCCAGCAGCTTGGAAGGGGGAAGGGAGCTGTTTTTT
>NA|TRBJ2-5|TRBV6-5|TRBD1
CASSTDRAQETQYF
TGTGCCAGCAGCACGGACAGGGCCCAAGAGACCCAGTACTTC
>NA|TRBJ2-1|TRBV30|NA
CAWSLGTNNEQFF
TGTGCCTGGAGCCTCGGGACAAACAATGAGCAGTTCTTC
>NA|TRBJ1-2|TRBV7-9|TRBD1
CASSLVGQGPNYGYTF
TGTGCCAGCAGCTTAGTGGGACAGGGGCCGAACTATGGCTACACCTTC
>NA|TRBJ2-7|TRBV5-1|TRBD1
CASSLEGQARYEQYF
TGCGCCAGCAGCTTGGAGGGACAGGCGCGCTACGAGCAGTACTTC
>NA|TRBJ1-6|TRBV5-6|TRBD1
CASSARDRGRYSPLHF
TGTGCCAGCAGCGCCCGGGACAGGGGGCGATATTCACCCCTCCACTTT
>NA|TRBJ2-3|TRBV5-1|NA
CASSLGRGDADTQYF
TGCGCCAGCAGCTTGGGACGAGGAGACGCAGATACGCAGTATTTT
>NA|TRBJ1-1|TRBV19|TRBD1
CASTPFQGAGTEAFF
TGTGCCAGTACCCCTTTTCAGGGGGCGGGTACTGAAGCTTTCTTT
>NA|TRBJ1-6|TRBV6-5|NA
CASRNPGVLPLHF
TGTGCCAGCAGAAACCCGGGGGTTCTTCCCCTCCACTTT
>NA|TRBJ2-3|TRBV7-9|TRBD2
CASSPRGGLDTQYF
TGTGCCAGCAGCCCGCGGGGGGGCCTTGATACGCAGTATTTT
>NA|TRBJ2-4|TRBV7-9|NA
CASSLGQRGNIQYF
TGTGCCAGCAGCTTGGGACAAAGAGGGAACATTCAGTACTTC
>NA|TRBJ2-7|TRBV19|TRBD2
CASSLAGGAYEQYF
TGTGCCAGTAGTCTTGCGGGGGGGGCCTACGAGCAGTACTTC
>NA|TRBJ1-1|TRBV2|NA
CASSRGLTEAFF
TGTGCCAGCAGTCGGGGTCTCACTGAAGCTTTCTTT
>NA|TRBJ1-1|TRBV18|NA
CASSPSSISTEAFF
TGTGCCAGCTCACCCTCCAGTATCTCCACTGAAGCTTTCTTT
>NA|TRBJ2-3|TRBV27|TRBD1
CASTTGAMPDTQYF
TGTGCCAGCACCACAGGGGCCATGCCAGATACGCAGTATTTT
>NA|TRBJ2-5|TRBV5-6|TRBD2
CASSFTSGGFQETQYF
TGTGCCAGCAGCTTTACTAGCGGGGGGTTCCAAGAGACCCAGTACTTC
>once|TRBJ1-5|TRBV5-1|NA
CASSLEPGGNNQPQHF
TGCGCCAGCAGCTTGGAGCCTGGGGGGAACAATCAGCCCCAGCATTTT
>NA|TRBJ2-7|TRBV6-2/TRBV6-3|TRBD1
CASSSPDRGGYEQYF
TGTGCCAGCAGTTCACCGGACAGGGGTGGCTACGAGCAGTACTTC
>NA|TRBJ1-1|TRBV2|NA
CASTGGYTEAFF
TGTGCCAGCACTGGGGGGTACACTGAAGCTTTCTTT